What follows are 6 T cell receptor beta chains derived from one specimen sequenced in a study of T cell repertoires in cytomegalovirus infection. TCRdb analysed the reads with MiXCR anew, one entry per CDR3 protein. The repertoire holds about 400,000 distinct CDR3 sequences, less than 20% seen once, with approximately 8% in the top ten. Sequences were obtained from PBMCs. These receptor sequences come from a human donor in good health (CMV status not recorded). Some clones in this sample may be carry-over from other donors' samples.

In this sample, this clonotype turned up many times. The chain links TRBV7-9 to TRBJ2-1, with D perhaps matching TRBD2 (5 bases). V was trimmed by 4 bases and J by 0 bases, leaving 7 bases between them. The CDR3 runs to 14 residues. Germline V gene data show CDR1 as SEHNR and CDR2 as FQNEAQ (reference sequence). The CDR3, as DNA: TGTGCCAGCAGCTCTGACTACTCCTACAATGAGCAGTTCTTC. It encodes CASSSDYSYNEQFF.

This sequence joins TRBV7-2 and TRBJ1-6, with D perhaps matching TRBD1 (6 bases). Trimming pared 6 bases from V and 7 bases from J, leaving 13 bases between. Germline lookup yields CDR1 SGHTA and CDR2 FQGNSA. The CDR3 runs 14 residues. For the CDR3, the DNA is TGTGCCAGCAGGATAACAGGGCGCAATTCACCCCTCCACTTT. It is translated as CASRITGRNSPLHF. Full variable domain (missing parts from reference TRBV7-2 and TRBJ1-6): GAGVSQSPSNKVTEKGKDVELRCDPISGHTALYWYRQSLGQGLEFLIYFQGNSAPDKSGLPSDRFSAERTGGSVSTLTIQRTQQEDSAVYLCASRITGRNSPLHFGNGTRLTVT.

This clonotype has ten or more counts. J is TRBJ1-4 and V is TRBV7-2; D is undetermined. Germline CDR1 and CDR2: SGHTA and FQGNSA. V was pared by 7 bases and J by 7 bases, with 13 bases between. CDR3 length: 13 residues. For the CDR3, the DNA is TGTGCCAGCACCCGGGGTAGTACTGAAAAACTGTTTTTT. It specifies CASTRGSTEKLFF.

This clonotype was seen many times. This chain joins TRBV7-8 and TRBJ2-3, with 11 bases matching TRBD2. The CDR3 runs to 15 residues. The germline V gene encodes CDR1 SGHVS and CDR2 FQNEAQ. Germline trimming cut 7 bases from V and 5 bases from J; bases unmatched to any gene: 8. CDR3 amino acids: CASNPTSGARDTQYF. CDR3 nucleotides: TGTGCCAGCAACCCGACTAGCGGGGCCCGAGATACGCAGTATTTT.

This clonotype has a count of ten or more. The rearrangement uses TRBV10-3 and TRBJ1-1; D is undetermined. Germline CDR1 and CDR2: ENHRY and SYGVKD. The V end lost 3 bases, the J end lost 9 bases, and 8 bases lay between the germline ends. The CDR3 sequence is 11 residues long. This chain's CDR3 is CAISETEKAFF. CDR3 in DNA: TGTGCCATCAGTGAAACGGAGAAAGCTTTCTTT.

This clonotype was recorded at least ten times. The chain carries TRBV5-6 and TRBJ2-1; 12 positions match TRBD2. The CDR3 runs 16 residues. Germline CDR1 is SGHDT and CDR2 is YYEEEE. V shed 1 base, J shed 4 bases, and the junction held 3 bases outside the gene matches. The CDR3 nucleotides are TGTGCCAGCAGCTTGTGGCTAGCGGGGGGGTACAATGAGCAGTTCTTC. Translated, it gives CASSLWLAGGYNEQFF.